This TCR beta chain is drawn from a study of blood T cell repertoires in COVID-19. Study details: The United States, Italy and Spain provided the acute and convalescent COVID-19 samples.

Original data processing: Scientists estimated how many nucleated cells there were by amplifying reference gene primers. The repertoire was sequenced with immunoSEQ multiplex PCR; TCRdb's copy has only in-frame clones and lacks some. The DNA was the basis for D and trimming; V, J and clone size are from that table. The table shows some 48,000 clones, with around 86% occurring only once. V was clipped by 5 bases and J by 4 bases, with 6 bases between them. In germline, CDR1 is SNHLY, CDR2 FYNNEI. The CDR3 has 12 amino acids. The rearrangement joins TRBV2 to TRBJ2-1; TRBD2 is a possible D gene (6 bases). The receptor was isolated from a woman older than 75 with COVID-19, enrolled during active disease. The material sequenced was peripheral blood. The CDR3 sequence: CASSRGYNEQFF. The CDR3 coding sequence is TGTGCCAGCAGTCGGGGGTACAATGAGCAGTTCTTC.